The entry below gives a single T cell receptor (beta chain) sequence along with its context. The source of the sample is a study of beta chain features in type 1 diabetes. Expressed TCRB transcripts were sequenced because the entire RNA isolate underwent reverse transcription. Some clones are missing from TCRdb's copy, which holds only in-frame ones; the method was immunoSEQ multiplex PCR. The table includes some 410,000 clones, 14% detected once. V lost 4 bases and J lost 7, with 7 bases in between. The germline gives CDR1 SNHLY, CDR2 FYNNEI. The CDR3 spans 12 residues. Sample: naive CD4+ T cells from blood. The receptor was isolated from a man between 25 and 39 years old in good health. The V gene is TRBV2, the J gene TRBJ1-4; D is unresolved. The CDR3 region is CASSVVREKLFF. DNA of the CDR3: TGTGCCAGCAGTGTAGTCCGTGAAAAACTGTTTTTT.